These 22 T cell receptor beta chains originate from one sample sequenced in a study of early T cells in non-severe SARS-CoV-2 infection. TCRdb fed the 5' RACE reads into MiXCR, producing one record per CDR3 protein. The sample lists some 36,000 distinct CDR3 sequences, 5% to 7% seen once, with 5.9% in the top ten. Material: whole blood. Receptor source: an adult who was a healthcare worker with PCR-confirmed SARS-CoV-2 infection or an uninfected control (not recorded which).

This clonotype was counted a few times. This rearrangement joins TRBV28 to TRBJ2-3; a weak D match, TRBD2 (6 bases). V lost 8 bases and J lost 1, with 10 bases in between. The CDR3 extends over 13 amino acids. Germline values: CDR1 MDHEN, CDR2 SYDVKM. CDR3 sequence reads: CASGTYRTDTQYF. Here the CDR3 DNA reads TGTGCCAGCGGGACTTATCGCACAGATACGCAGTATTTT.

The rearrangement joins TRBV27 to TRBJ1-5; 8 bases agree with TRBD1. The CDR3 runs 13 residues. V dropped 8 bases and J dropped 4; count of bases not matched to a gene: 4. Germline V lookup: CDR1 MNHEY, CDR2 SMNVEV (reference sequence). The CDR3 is CASGGTGNQPQHF. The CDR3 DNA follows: TGTGCCAGCGGTGGGACAGGTAATCAGCCCCAGCATTTT.

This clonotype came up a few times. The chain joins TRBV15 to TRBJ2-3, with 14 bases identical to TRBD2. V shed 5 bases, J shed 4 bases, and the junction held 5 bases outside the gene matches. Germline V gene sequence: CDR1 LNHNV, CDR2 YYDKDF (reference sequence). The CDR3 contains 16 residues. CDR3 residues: CATSGRGLAGADTQYF. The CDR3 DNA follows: TGTGCCACCAGCGGGAGGGGACTAGCGGGAGCAGATACGCAGTATTTT.

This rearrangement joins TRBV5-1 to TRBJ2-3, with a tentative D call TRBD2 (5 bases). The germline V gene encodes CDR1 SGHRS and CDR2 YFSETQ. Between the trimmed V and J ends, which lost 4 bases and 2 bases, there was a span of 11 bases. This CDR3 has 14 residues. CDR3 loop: CASSQDSLTDTQYF. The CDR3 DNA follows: TGCGCCAGCAGCCAGGACTCTCTCACAGATACGCAGTATTTT.

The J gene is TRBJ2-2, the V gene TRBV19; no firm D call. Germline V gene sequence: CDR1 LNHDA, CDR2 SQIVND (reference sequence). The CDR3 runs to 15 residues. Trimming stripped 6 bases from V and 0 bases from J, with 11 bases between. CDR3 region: CASRRMASNTGELFF. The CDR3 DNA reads TGTGCCAGTAGAAGGATGGCCTCGAACACCGGGGAGCTGTTTTTT.

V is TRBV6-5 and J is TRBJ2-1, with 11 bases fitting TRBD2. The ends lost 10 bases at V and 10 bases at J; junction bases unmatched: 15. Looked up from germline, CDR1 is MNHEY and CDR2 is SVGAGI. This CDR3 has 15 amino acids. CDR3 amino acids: CATKGKLAGALEQFF. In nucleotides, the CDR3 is TGTGCCACCAAAGGGAAACTAGCGGGAGCCTTGGAGCAGTTCTTC.

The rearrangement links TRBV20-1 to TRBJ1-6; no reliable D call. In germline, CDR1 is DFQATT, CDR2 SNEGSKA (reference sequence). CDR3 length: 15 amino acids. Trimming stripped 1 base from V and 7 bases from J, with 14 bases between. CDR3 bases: TGCAGTGCTAGAGCGGAAGTCCGGACCAATTCACCCCTCCACTTT. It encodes CSARAEVRTNSPLHF.

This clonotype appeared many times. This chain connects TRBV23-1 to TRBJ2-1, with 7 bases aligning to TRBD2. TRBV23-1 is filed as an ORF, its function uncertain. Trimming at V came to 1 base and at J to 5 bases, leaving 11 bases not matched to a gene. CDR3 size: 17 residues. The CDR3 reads CASSQYAPTSYHNEQFF. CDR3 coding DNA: TGCGCCAGCAGTCAATACGCCCCGACTAGCTACCACAATGAGCAGTTCTTC.

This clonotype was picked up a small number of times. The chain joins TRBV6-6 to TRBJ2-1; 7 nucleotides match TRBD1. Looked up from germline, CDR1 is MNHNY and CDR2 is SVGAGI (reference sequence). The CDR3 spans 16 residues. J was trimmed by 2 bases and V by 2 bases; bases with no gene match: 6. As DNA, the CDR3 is TGTGCCAGCAGTTACGGCCGGGACAGTCCCTACAATGAGCAGTTCTTC. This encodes CASSYGRDSPYNEQFF.

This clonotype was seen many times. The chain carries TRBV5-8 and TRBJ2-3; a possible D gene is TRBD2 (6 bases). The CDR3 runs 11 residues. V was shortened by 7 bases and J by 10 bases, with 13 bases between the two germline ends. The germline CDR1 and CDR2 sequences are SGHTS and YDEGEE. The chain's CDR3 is CASWGAGSQYF. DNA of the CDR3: TGTGCCAGCTGGGGTGCGGGATCGCAGTATTTT. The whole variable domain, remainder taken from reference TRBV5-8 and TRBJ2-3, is EAGVTQSPTHLIKTRGQQATLRCSPISGHTSVYWYQQALGLGLQFLLWYDEGEERNRGNFPPRFSGRQFPNYSSELNVNALELEDSALYLCASWGAGSQYFGPGTRLTVL.

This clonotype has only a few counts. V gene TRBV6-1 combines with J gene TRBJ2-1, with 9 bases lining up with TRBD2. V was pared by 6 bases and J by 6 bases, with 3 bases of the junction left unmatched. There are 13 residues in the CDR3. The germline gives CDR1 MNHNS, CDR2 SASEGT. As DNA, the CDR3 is TGTGCCAGCAGGTGGCGGGAGGGCAATGAGCAGTTCTTC. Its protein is CASRWREGNEQFF.

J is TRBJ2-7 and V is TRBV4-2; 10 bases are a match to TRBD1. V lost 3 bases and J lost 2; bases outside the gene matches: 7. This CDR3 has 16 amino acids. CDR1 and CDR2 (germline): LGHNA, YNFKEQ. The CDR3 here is CASSQGDRGPTYEQYF. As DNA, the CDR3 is TGTGCCAGCAGCCAGGGGGACAGGGGACCTACCTACGAGCAGTACTTC.

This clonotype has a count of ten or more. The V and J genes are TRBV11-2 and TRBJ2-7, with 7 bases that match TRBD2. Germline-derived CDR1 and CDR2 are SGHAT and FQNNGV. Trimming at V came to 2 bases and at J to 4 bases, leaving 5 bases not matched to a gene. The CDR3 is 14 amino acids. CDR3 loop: CASSLWGGPYEQYF. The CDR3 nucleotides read TGTGCCAGCAGCTTATGGGGGGGTCCTTACGAGCAGTACTTC.

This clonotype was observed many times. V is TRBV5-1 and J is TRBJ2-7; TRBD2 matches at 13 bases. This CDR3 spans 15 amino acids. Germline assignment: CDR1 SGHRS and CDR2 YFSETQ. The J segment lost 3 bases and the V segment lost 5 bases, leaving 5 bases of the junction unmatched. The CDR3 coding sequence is TGCGCCAGCAGTTCGACTAGCGGGAGGTTCTACGAGCAGTACTTC. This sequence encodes CASSSTSGRFYEQYF.

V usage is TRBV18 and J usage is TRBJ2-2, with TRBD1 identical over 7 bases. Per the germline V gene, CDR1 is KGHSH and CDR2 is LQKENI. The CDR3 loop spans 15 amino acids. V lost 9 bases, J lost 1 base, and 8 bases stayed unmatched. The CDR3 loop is CASSTGQQNTGELFF. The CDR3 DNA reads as TGTGCCAGTTCTACGGGACAGCAGAACACCGGGGAGCTGTTTTTT.

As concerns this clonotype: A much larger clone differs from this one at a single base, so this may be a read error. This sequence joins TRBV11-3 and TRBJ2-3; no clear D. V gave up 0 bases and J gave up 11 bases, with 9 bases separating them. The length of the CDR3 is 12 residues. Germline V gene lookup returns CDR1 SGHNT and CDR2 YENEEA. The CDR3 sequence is CASSLDRNMQYF. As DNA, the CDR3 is TGTGCCAGCAGCTTAGACCGAAATATGCAGTATTTT.

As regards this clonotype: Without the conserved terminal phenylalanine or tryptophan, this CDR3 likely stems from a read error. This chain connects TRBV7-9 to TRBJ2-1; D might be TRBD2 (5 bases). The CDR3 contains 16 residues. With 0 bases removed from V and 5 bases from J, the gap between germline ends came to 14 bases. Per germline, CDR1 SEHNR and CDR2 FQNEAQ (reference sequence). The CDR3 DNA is TGTGCCAGCAGCTTAGCGCAAGGAGGCGCCCACAATGAGCAGTTCTTG. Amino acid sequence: CASSLAQGGAHNEQFL.

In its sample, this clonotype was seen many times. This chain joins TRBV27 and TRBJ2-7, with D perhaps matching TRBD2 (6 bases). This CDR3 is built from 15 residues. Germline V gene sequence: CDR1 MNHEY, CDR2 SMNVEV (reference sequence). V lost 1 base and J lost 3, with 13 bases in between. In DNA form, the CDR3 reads TGTGCCAGCAGTTTATGGCGGGGCCTTGACTACGAGCAGTACTTC. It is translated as CASSLWRGLDYEQYF.

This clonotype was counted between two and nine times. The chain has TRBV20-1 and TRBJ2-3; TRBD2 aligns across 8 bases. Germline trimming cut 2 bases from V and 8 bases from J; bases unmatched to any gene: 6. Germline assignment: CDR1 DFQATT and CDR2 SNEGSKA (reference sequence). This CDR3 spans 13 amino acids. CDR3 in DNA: TGCAGTGCTAGAACAGCGGGAGCGGTTACGCAGTATTTT. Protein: CSARTAGAVTQYF.

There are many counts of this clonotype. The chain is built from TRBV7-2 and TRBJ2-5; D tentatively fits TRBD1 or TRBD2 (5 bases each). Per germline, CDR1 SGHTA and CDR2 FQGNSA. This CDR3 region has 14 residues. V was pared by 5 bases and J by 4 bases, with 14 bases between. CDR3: CASSRGVLRETQYF. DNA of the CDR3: TGTGCCAGCAGCCGAGGGGTCCTCAGAGAGACCCAGTACTTC. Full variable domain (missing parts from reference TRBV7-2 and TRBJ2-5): GAGVSQSPSNKVTEKGKDVELRCDPISGHTALYWYRQSLGQGLEFLIYFQGNSAPDKSGLPSDRFSAERTGGSVSTLTIQRTQQEDSAVYLCASSRGVLRETQYFGPGTRLLVL.

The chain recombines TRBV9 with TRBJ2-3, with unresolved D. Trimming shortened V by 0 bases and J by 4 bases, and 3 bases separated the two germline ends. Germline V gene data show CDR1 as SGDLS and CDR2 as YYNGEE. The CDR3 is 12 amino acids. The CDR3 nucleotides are TGTGCCAGCAGCGTAGCAGCAGATACGCAGTATTTT. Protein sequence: CASSVAADTQYF.

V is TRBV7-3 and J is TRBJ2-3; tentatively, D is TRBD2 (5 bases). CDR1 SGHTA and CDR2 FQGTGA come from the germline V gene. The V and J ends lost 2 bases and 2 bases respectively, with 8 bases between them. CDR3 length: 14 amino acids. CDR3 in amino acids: CASSLPGSTDTQYF. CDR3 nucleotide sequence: TGTGCCAGCAGCTTACCGGGGTCCACAGATACGCAGTATTTT.